This passage covers 14 T cell receptor beta chains from one sample sequenced in a study of blood T cell repertoires in COVID-19. Sequencing was performed with immunoSEQ multiplex PCR; in TCRdb, only in-frame clones are kept and a portion is missing. The sample holds around 150,000 clones, approximately 84% seen once. The sequenced sample was peripheral blood. The receptor source for this set is a woman older than 75 with acute or convalescent COVID-19.

The chain is built from TRBV7-3 and TRBJ2-3; 7 bases agree with TRBD2. The CDR3 totals 16 residues. The ends lost 6 bases at V and 7 bases at J; junction bases unmatched: 16. Germline CDR1 is SGHTA and CDR2 is FQGTGA. CDR3: CASSIEGRGPTYTQYF. CDR3 DNA sequence: TGTGCCAGCAGTATCGAAGGGAGGGGTCCCACTTATACGCAGTATTTT.

This clone occurred many times. V is TRBV19 and J is TRBJ2-2, with 8 positions matching TRBD2. Per the germline V gene, CDR1 is LNHDA and CDR2 is SQIVND (reference sequence). The J segment lost 5 bases and the V segment lost 1 base, leaving 6 bases of the junction unmatched. This CDR3 is built from 16 residues. The CDR3 DNA is TGTGCCAGTAGTATAGTCGGCAGCGGGGGAACCGGGGAGCTGTTTTTT. This codes for CASSIVGSGGTGELFF.

This chain connects TRBV5-8 to TRBJ2-3; 10 nucleotides match TRBD1. Germline CDR1 reads SGHTS; CDR2 reads YDEGEE. CDR3 length: 14 residues. After removal of 4 bases from V and 5 bases from J, the junction contained 4 bases not matched to a gene. DNA of the CDR3: TGTGCCAGCAGCCTAAGGACAGGGGGAGATACGCAGTATTTT. It is translated as CASSLRTGGDTQYF.

V and J are TRBV25-1 and TRBJ1-1; tentative D call: TRBD1 (5 bases). Germline V gene sequence: CDR1 MGHDK, CDR2 SYGVNS. This CDR3 is 15 amino acids long. V dropped 5 bases and J dropped 0 bases, with 13 bases sitting between them. CDR3 residues: CASSSIRALNTEAFF. The DNA for the CDR3 is TGTGCCAGCAGTTCAATCAGGGCTTTGAACACTGAAGCTTTCTTT.

This clone occurred a few times. CDR3 amino acids: CASSPVSEAFF. For the CDR3, the DNA is TGTGCCAGCAGCCCCGTATCCGAAGCTTTCTTT. V gene TRBV11-2 combines with J gene TRBJ1-1; D call uncertain. With 5 bases removed from V and 8 bases from J, the gap between germline ends came to 9 bases. The germline CDR1 and CDR2 sequences are SGHAT and FQNNGV. This CDR3 has 11 amino acids.

The rearrangement uses TRBV11-2 and TRBJ1-3; D gene uncertain. The V and J ends lost 0 bases and 4 bases respectively, with 10 bases between them. Germline loops: CDR1 SGHAT, CDR2 FQNNGV. The CDR3 contains 15 residues. The CDR3 DNA sequence: TGTGCCAGCAGCTTAGATCCCGAGAGAGGAAACACCATATATTTT. Its protein is CASSLDPERGNTIYF.

The chain uses TRBV11-3 and TRBJ1-4; TRBD1 aligns across 9 bases. CDR1 SGHNT and CDR2 YENEEA come from the germline V gene. The CDR3 is 16 residues long. V shed 3 bases and J 6 bases; nucleotides not matched to a gene: 8. The DNA for the CDR3 is TGTGCCAGCAGCTTGGGACAGGGACAGCCCTATGAAAAACTGTTTTTT. Translated: CASSLGQGQPYEKLFF.

This sequence joins TRBV19 and TRBJ2-2; D is undetermined. Germline V gene lookup returns CDR1 LNHDA and CDR2 SQIVND (reference sequence). The CDR3 length is 15 residues. Trimming shortened V by 5 bases and J by 0 bases, and 10 bases separated the two germline ends. The CDR3 region has the DNA TGTGCCAGTAGTGAGTCAGGAACGAACACCGGGGAGCTGTTTTTT. Encoded protein: CASSESGTNTGELFF.

This chain uses TRBV6-6 with TRBJ2-5; D may be TRBD2 (6 bases). V lost 2 bases and J 7 bases, leaving 17 bases between the germline ends. Germline CDR1 reads MNHNY; CDR2 reads SVGAGI (reference sequence). The CDR3 loop spans 15 amino acids. The CDR3 coding sequence is TGTGCCAGCAGTTACCCTACTAGCTCTAGAGGGACCCAGTACTTC. This encodes CASSYPTSSRGTQYF.

The table lists this clone with a count of one. The chain couples TRBV5-1 to TRBJ2-3; TRBD2 matches at 9 bases. Per germline, CDR1 SGHRS and CDR2 YFSETQ. The CDR3 extends over 17 amino acids. Trimming removed 4 bases from V and 1 base from J; junction bases left unmatched: 10. CDR3 in amino acids: CASSRGDVAGGTDTQYF. The CDR3 region has the DNA TGCGCCAGCAGCCGGGGAGATGTAGCGGGGGGCACAGATACGCAGTATTTT. The complete variable domain, with remaining parts taken from reference TRBV5-1 and TRBJ2-3, reads KAGVTQTPRYLIKTRGQQVTLSCSPISGHRSVSWYQQTPGQGLQFLFEYFSETQRNKGNFPGRFSGRQFSNSRSEMNVSTLELGDSALYLCASSRGDVAGGTDTQYFGPGTRLTVL.

This clone occurred a few times. CDR3 coding DNA: TGTGCCAGCAGTCCGGGACAGGGGAATGAAAAACTGTTTTTT. This encodes CASSPGQGNEKLFF. This chain links TRBV6-5 with TRBJ1-4; TRBD1 matches 10 bases. V shed 5 bases and J 5 bases; nucleotides not matched to a gene: 2. The CDR3 has 14 residues. Germline V gene data show CDR1 as MNHEY and CDR2 as SVGAGI.

The chain is built from TRBV6-6 and TRBJ1-1, with TRBD1 matching 7 bases. The CDR3 covers 16 residues. The germline CDR1 and CDR2 sequences are MNHNY and SVGAGI (reference sequence). V was pared by 4 bases and J by 1 base, with 9 bases of the junction left unmatched. Written as DNA, the CDR3 is TGTGCCAGCAGTTCACTACAAGGGACAGCGAACACTGAAGCTTTCTTT. It yields the protein CASSSLQGTANTEAFF.

The chain carries TRBV7-9 and TRBJ2-1; D is perhaps TRBD2 (5 bases). This CDR3 spans 15 amino acids. The germline gives CDR1 SEHNR, CDR2 FQNEAQ (reference sequence). V was shortened by 5 bases and J by 7 bases, with 18 bases between the two germline ends. The CDR3 region is CASSPTAPRGNEQFF. In nucleotides, the CDR3 is TGTGCCAGCAGCCCTACAGCTCCAAGAGGGAATGAGCAGTTCTTC.

This chain joins TRBV7-2 and TRBJ1-6; TRBD1 aligns across 10 bases. Looked up from germline, CDR1 is SGHTA and CDR2 is FQGNSA. The CDR3 spans 14 residues. The V gene end was trimmed by 4 bases and the J gene end by 10 bases; junction bases not matched to a gene: 4. The chain's CDR3 is CASSSDRGDSPLHF. CDR3 nucleotide sequence: TGTGCCAGCAGCTCGGACAGGGGGGACTCACCCCTCCACTTT.